Sequencing of this TCR beta chain was carried out in a study of CD8 T cells in Susac syndrome. The CDR3 runs 16 residues. Germline CDR1 is SQVTM and CDR2 is ANQGSEA. V shed 5 bases and J 6 bases; nucleotides not matched to a gene: 8. CD8+ and CD4+ T cells from blood underwent TCR beta sequencing. It was negative isolation that provided the CD8+ and CD4+ T cells, whereas TEMRA cells were enriched by FACS. Random hexamers primed reverse transcription of about 0.45 to 1 ug RNA. The CDR3 of TCR beta was amplified by immunoSEQ multiplex PCR across 54 Vbeta and 13 Jbeta. Using its own MiXCR run on the immunoSEQ multiplex PCR reads, TCRdb lists one record per CDR3 protein. This table holds around 85,000 distinct CDR3 sequences, approximately 95% found once.

Sequenced input: CD8+ T cells from PBMCs. The chain has TRBV29-1 and TRBJ2-2, with 14 bases lining up with TRBD2. The TCR was taken from a human donor with Susac syndrome. CDR3 residues: CSVTGLAGVVAGELFF. The DNA for the CDR3 is TGCAGCGTTACGGGACTAGCGGGAGTTGTCGCCGGGGAGCTGTTTTTT.